This T cell receptor beta chain stems from a study of shared T cell receptors in the human thymus. CDR3 size: 17 residues. V shed 0 bases and J 7 bases; nucleotides not matched to a gene: 10. From germline, CDR1 is SGHRS and CDR2 YFSETQ. The protocol was immunoSEQ multiplex PCR, while the TCRdb copy is restricted to in-frame clones and leaves out a portion. The sample includes hundreds of thousands of clones, around nine tenths seen only once; the top ten take around 0.01%. These data also featured in a second study, about human thymus T cells. From that study: Resections that were taken during corrective heart surgery supplied the thymus tissue. Related work found strong thymic repertoire overlap between unrelated individuals.

The rearrangement links TRBV5-1 to TRBJ2-2; the match to TRBD1 covers 9 bases. Sequencing was done on a sample of thymocytes. The clonotype was recovered from a boy under three years old with a congenital heart defect. This CDR3 reads CASSLGGRDREIGELFF. CDR3 DNA: TGCGCCAGCAGCTTGGGAGGCCGGGACAGGGAAATCGGGGAGCTGTTTTTT.